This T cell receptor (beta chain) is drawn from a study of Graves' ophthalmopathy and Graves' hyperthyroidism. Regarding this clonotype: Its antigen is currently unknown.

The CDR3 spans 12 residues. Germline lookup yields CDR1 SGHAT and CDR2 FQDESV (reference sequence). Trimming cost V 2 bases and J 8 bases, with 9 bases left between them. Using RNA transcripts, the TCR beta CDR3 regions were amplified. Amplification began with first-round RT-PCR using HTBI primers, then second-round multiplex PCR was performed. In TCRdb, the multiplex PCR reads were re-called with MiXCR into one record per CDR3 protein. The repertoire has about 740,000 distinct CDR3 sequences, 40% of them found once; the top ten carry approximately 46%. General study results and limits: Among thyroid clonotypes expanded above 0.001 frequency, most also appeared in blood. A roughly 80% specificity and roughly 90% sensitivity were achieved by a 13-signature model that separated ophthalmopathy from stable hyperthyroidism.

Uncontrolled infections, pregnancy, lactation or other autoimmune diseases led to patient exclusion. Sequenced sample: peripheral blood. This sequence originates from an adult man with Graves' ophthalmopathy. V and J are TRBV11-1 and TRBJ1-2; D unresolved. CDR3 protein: CASSLQAGGYTF. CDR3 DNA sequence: TGTGCCAGCAGCTTACAGGCTGGAGGCTACACCTTC. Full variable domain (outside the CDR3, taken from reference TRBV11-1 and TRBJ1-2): EAEVAQSPRYKITEKSQAVAFWCDPISGHATLYWYRQILGQGPELLVQFQDESVVDDSQLPKDRFSAERLKGVDSTLKIQPAELGDSAMYLCASSLQAGGYTFGSGTRLTVV.